These 30 T cell receptor beta chains were sequenced from one sample in a study of T cell changes during pregnancy in multiple sclerosis. Profiled with immunoSEQ multiplex PCR; TCRdb holds only in-frame clones, not every one. The sample lists about 50,000 clones; 85% to 95% were seen once. The input for sequencing was CD4+ T cells from peripheral blood mononuclear cells, taken in the third trimester of pregnancy. The receptors shown here come from a female donor with multiple sclerosis, enrolled in a pregnancy study.

The genes are TRBV7-3 and TRBJ2-1; 10 bases are a match to TRBD2. This CDR3 region has 15 residues. Germline CDR1 and CDR2: SGHTA and FQGTGA. The V and J ends lost 5 bases and 10 bases, in that order; junction bases with no gene match: 11. CDR3 DNA sequence: TGTGCCAGCAGCCTTAAAGCGGGGGGGGCAGGGGAGCAGTTCTTC. Protein sequence: CASSLKAGGAGEQFF. The full variable domain, with the rest looked up from reference TRBV7-3 and TRBJ2-1, is GAGVSQTPSNKVTEKGKYVELRCDPISGHTALYWYRQSLGQGPEFLIYFQGTGAADDSGLPNDRFFAVRPEGSVSTLKIQRTERGDSAVYLCASSLKAGGAGEQFFGPGTRLTVL.

V and J are TRBV21-1 and TRBJ2-4; the table's D call, TRBD2, has no DNA check behind it. TRBV21-1 is classified as a pseudogene. This CDR3 contains 17 residues. The CDR3: CASSKDQRGVAKNIQYF. The CDR3 DNA sequence: TGTGCCAGCAGCAAAGATCAGCGGGGGGTAGCCAAAAACATTCAGTACTTC.

V and J are TRBV6-5 and TRBJ2-7; a possible D gene is TRBD1 (5 bases). Per germline, CDR1 MNHEY and CDR2 SVGAGI. The V gene lost 0 bases and the J gene lost 4 bases, with 7 bases spanning the gap. The CDR3 runs 13 residues. This chain's CDR3 is CASSYSRGYEQYF. CDR3 in DNA: TGTGCCAGCAGTTACTCTAGGGGTTACGAGCAGTACTTC.

This chain uses TRBV10-3 with TRBJ2-7; TRBD1 matches at 9 bases. Germline lookup yields CDR1 ENHRY and CDR2 SYGVKD. The CDR3 has 14 amino acids. V shed 6 bases and J 3 bases; nucleotides not matched to a gene: 6. CDR3 bases: TGTGCCATCAGGCCGGGACAGGGAGGCTACGAGCAGTACTTC. It codes for CAIRPGQGGYEQYF.

This chain links TRBV4-3 with TRBJ2-6; 11 bases fit TRBD1. The CDR3 length is 17 residues. Losses at the gene ends were 1 base for V and 5 bases for J; bases not matched to a gene: 4. Germline CDR1 and CDR2: LGHNA and YSLEER. The CDR3 region has the DNA TGCGCCAGCAGCCAAGCGGGGGACAGGGGGAGGGCCAACGTCCTGACTTTC. Translating gives CASSQAGDRGRANVLTF.

The rearrangement joins TRBV2 to TRBJ2-7; perhaps TRBD1 as D (5 bases). Germline V gene sequence: CDR1 SNHLY, CDR2 FYNNEI. Trimming stripped 6 bases from V and 3 bases from J, with 9 bases between. The CDR3 contains 12 residues. DNA of the CDR3: TGTGCCAGCAGGGGTACAGGCTACGAGCAGTACTTC. Translated: CASRGTGYEQYF.

With regard to this clone: Other DNA sequences from this sample encode an identical CDR3 as well. This chain connects TRBV6-5 to TRBJ2-5; a weak D match, TRBD1 (7 bases). This CDR3 comprises 14 residues. V shed 2 bases and J shed 5 bases, with 12 bases lying between them. Germline V gene lookup returns CDR1 MNHEY and CDR2 SVGAGI. DNA of the CDR3: TGTGCCAGCAGTTACGGAGGGGGCCGGGAGACCCAGTACTTC. Its translation: CASSYGGGRETQYF.

This sequence joins TRBV7-8 and TRBJ1-6; unclear D gene. CDR1 and CDR2 (germline): SGHVS, FQNEAQ. This CDR3 contains 13 residues. V was clipped by 1 base and J by 10 bases, with 8 bases between them. The CDR3 sequence is CASSLDYYSPLHF. The CDR3 DNA sequence: TGTGCCAGCAGCTTAGACTACTACTCACCCCTCCACTTT.

The chain carries TRBV7-9 and TRBJ2-1; 7 bases match TRBD2. In germline, CDR1 is SEHNR, CDR2 FQNEAQ (reference sequence). Trimming cost V 2 bases and J 3 bases; bases outside gene matches: 7. This CDR3 contains 16 residues. CDR3 DNA sequence: TGTGCCAGCAGCTTATGGCTAGCGGACCACTACAATGAGCAGTTCTTC. Translating gives CASSLWLADHYNEQFF.

This clone was counted a single time. CDR3 nucleotides: TGTGCCAGCAGCCCGGACAGGGGGCATTCACCCCTCCACTTT. It specifies CASSPDRGHSPLHF. The rearrangement uses TRBV7-9 and TRBJ1-6, with 11 bases aligning to TRBD1. J gave up 8 bases and V 5 bases, and 2 bases lay outside the gene matches. The germline V gene has CDR1 SEHNR and CDR2 FQNEAQ (reference sequence). CDR3 length: 14 residues.

The chain employs TRBV6-5 and TRBJ1-3, with 10 bases fitting TRBD1. CDR3 length: 15 residues. Germline trimming cut 5 bases from V and 4 bases from J; bases unmatched to any gene: 5. CDR1 MNHEY and CDR2 SVGAGI come from the germline V gene. CDR3 coding DNA: TGTGCCAGCAGTCGGGACAGGGGAACGGGAAACACCATATATTTT. It translates to CASSRDRGTGNTIYF.

In its sample, this clone was seen once. The J gene is TRBJ1-1, the V gene TRBV5-4; D is ambiguous. The germline V gene has CDR1 SGHNT and CDR2 YYREEE (reference sequence). V lost 2 bases to trimming and J lost 0 bases, with 14 bases between them. CDR3 length equals 16 residues. The DNA for the CDR3 is TGTGCCAGCAGCTTCGGAGGAACATTGATGAACACTGAAGCTTTCTTT. Its translation is CASSFGGTLMNTEAFF.

V usage is TRBV6-5 and J usage is TRBJ2-2, with 7 bases lining up with TRBD1. Germline V gene sequence: CDR1 MNHEY, CDR2 SVGAGI. V was clipped by 4 bases and J by 3 bases; unmatched bases: 5. The CDR3 is 15 residues long. CDR3 nucleotide sequence: TGTGCCAGCAGTTCGACAGGGTGGGACACCGGGGAGCTGTTTTTT. Translated, it gives CASSSTGWDTGELFF.

A single count supports this clone. The chain uses TRBV6-5 and TRBJ2-3; D may be TRBD2 (5 bases). V was trimmed by 4 bases and J by 9 bases, leaving 11 bases between them. Looked up from germline, CDR1 is MNHEY and CDR2 is SVGAGI. The CDR3 has 12 residues. This CDR3 reads CASSSGVRTQYF. DNA of the CDR3: TGTGCCAGCAGTTCCGGGGTGCGGACGCAGTATTTT.

The table lists this clone with a few counts. This chain connects TRBV9 to TRBJ2-5, with 8 nucleotides matching TRBD2. This CDR3 has 15 residues. V lost 0 bases, J lost 4 bases, and 5 bases stayed unmatched. Germline CDR1 reads SGDLS; CDR2 reads YYNGEE. CDR3 loop: CASSVGLAGLETQYF. CDR3 in DNA: TGTGCCAGCAGCGTAGGCCTAGCGGGCTTAGAGACCCAGTACTTC. The full variable domain, in which reference TRBV9 and TRBJ2-5 provide the parts outside the CDR3, is DSGVTQTPKHLITATGQRVTLRCSPRSGDLSVYWYQQSLDQGLQFLIQYYNGEERAKGNILERFSAQQFPDLHSELNLSSLELGDSALYFCASSVGLAGLETQYFGPGTRLLVL.

The chain uses TRBV6-6 and TRBJ1-2; 8 positions match TRBD1. The germline CDR1 and CDR2 sequences are MNHNY and SVGAGI (reference sequence). With V trimmed by 4 bases and J by 8 bases, 9 bases remained unmatched. The CDR3 spans 14 residues. This CDR3 reads CASSLGQGLQGYTF. CDR3 DNA: TGTGCCAGCAGTTTAGGACAGGGATTACAGGGCTACACCTTC.

The chain combines TRBV29-1 with TRBJ1-4, with 12 bases matching TRBD1. This CDR3 has 14 amino acids. CDR1 SQVTM and CDR2 ANQGSEA come from the germline V gene. Losses at the gene ends were 3 bases for V and 8 bases for J; bases not matched to a gene: 4. CDR3 in amino acids: CSVESGTGGEKLFF. CDR3 sequence (DNA): TGCAGCGTTGAGTCCGGGACAGGGGGCGAAAAACTGTTTTTT.

The gene calls are TRBV18 and TRBJ1-5; 7 bases line up with TRBD1. Losses at the gene ends were 3 bases for V and 5 bases for J; bases not matched to a gene: 4. Germline assignment: CDR1 KGHSH and CDR2 LQKENI. The CDR3 runs 14 residues. DNA for the CDR3: TGTGCCAGCTCACCGACCGGGACAGATCAGCCCCAGCATTTT. Its translation: CASSPTGTDQPQHF.

The J gene is TRBJ1-2, the V gene TRBV14; D gene unclear. Trimming cost V 4 bases and J 2 bases, with 8 bases left between them. Germline CDR1 and CDR2: SGHDN and FVKESK. CDR3 length: 13 amino acids. CDR3 sequence reads: CASSLNQNYGYTF. CDR3 nucleotide sequence: TGTGCCAGCAGCCTAAACCAGAACTATGGCTACACCTTC. Combining the CDR3 with reference TRBV14 and TRBJ1-2 gives the whole variable domain EAGVTQFPSHSVIEKGQTVTLRCDPISGHDNLYWYRRVMGKEIKFLLHFVKESKQDESGMPNNRFLAERTGGTYSTLKVQPAELEDSGVYFCASSLNQNYGYTFGSGTRLTVV.

This clone appeared once. This chain joins TRBV7-9 and TRBJ2-2, with 7 positions matching TRBD2. V was clipped by 4 bases and J by 7 bases; unmatched bases: 12. Germline assignment: CDR1 SEHNR and CDR2 FQNEAQ (reference sequence). This CDR3 is 16 amino acids long. CDR3 sequence: CASSSRTRGLIGELFF. The CDR3 coding sequence is TGTGCCAGCAGCTCACGGACTAGAGGTTTAATCGGGGAGCTGTTTTTT.

The count of this clone is one. The genes are TRBV12-5 and TRBJ2-7; no clear D. Germline CDR1 is LGHNT and CDR2 is FRNRAP. V dropped 1 base and J dropped 4 bases, with 11 bases sitting between them. The CDR3 spans 14 residues. CDR3 amino acids: CASGLAPREYEQYF. The CDR3 nucleotides read TGTGCTAGTGGTTTGGCCCCCCGTGAGTACGAGCAGTACTTC.

The chain couples TRBV7-2 to TRBJ1-2; D not certain. Per the germline V gene, CDR1 is SGHTA and CDR2 is FQGNSA. The ends were cut back, 8 bases at V and 6 bases at J, with 13 bases in the middle. The CDR3 is 12 residues long. The CDR3 here is CASPREPDGYTF. The DNA for the CDR3 is TGTGCCAGCCCTCGGGAGCCCGATGGCTACACCTTC.

The CDR3 loop reads CASITQGAKANYGYTF. The CDR3 DNA sequence: TGTGCCAGCATTACCCAGGGGGCGAAGGCTAACTATGGCTACACCTTC. V usage is TRBV7-2 and J usage is TRBJ1-2, with 8 bases identical to TRBD1. The CDR3 is made up of 16 amino acids. Germline V gives CDR1 SGHTA, CDR2 FQGNSA. The J segment lost 0 bases and the V segment lost 7 bases, leaving 10 bases of the junction unmatched.

The count of this clone is one. The chain uses TRBV7-2 and TRBJ2-1, with TRBD2 as a possible D gene (6 bases). Germline-derived CDR1 and CDR2 are SGHTA and FQGNSA. The ends were cut back, 5 bases at V and 2 bases at J, with 16 bases in the middle. This CDR3 comprises 16 residues. CDR3: CASSPRGGVTYNEQFF. DNA for the CDR3: TGTGCCAGCAGCCCCCGGGGCGGGGTTACCTACAATGAGCAGTTCTTC.

The chain has TRBV7-2 and TRBJ2-5, with D perhaps TRBD2 (5 bases). This CDR3 has 15 amino acids. Germline lookup yields CDR1 SGHTA and CDR2 FQGNSA. With 5 bases removed from V and 5 bases from J, the gap between germline ends came to 18 bases. CDR3: CASSQLVSPAETQYF. Written as DNA, the CDR3 is TGTGCCAGCAGCCAACTAGTGAGCCCCGCGGAGACCCAGTACTTC.

The chain has TRBV15 and TRBJ2-7; 10 bases are shared with TRBD2. V trimming: 1 base; J trimming: 0 bases; junction bases outside the gene matches: 6. The CDR3 has 17 amino acids. Germline CDR1 is LNHNV and CDR2 is YYDKDF (reference sequence). CDR3 bases: TGTGCCACCAGCAGAGGTGATAGCGGGGGGAACTCCTACGAGCAGTACTTC. Its protein product is CATSRGDSGGNSYEQYF.

The chain links TRBV9 to TRBJ2-3, with 12 positions matching TRBD2. Trimming removed 0 bases from V and 5 bases from J; junction bases left unmatched: 10. This CDR3 spans 18 amino acids. Germline CDR1 and CDR2: SGDLS and YYNGEE. CDR3 protein: CASSVVASGGAVIDTQYF. In DNA form, the CDR3 reads TGTGCCAGCAGCGTAGTGGCTAGCGGGGGGGCTGTTATAGATACGCAGTATTTT.

In DNA, the CDR3 is TGTGCCAGCAGTTTGGACTTTAGCTCCTACAATGAGCAGTTCTTC. Amino acids: CASSLDFSSYNEQFF. The chain links TRBV27 to TRBJ2-1; maybe TRBD2 (5 bases). The germline V gene encodes CDR1 MNHEY and CDR2 SMNVEV (reference sequence). Trimming stripped 3 bases from V and 0 bases from J, with 9 bases between. The CDR3 runs to 15 residues.

This rearrangement joins TRBV2 to TRBJ2-5; D remains unclear. The CDR3 extends over 14 amino acids. With 6 bases removed from V and 3 bases from J, the gap between germline ends came to 14 bases. Germline-derived CDR1 and CDR2 are SNHLY and FYNNEI. The CDR3 sequence is CASSPEALEETQYF. CDR3 nucleotide sequence: TGTGCCAGCAGCCCAGAGGCATTAGAAGAGACCCAGTACTTC.

The rearrangement uses TRBV18 and TRBJ1-2; no definite D call. V lost 1 base and J 8 bases, leaving 11 bases between the germline ends. CDR3 size: 13 residues. CDR1 and CDR2 from the germline V gene are KGHSH and LQKENI. The CDR3 nucleotides read TGTGCCAGCTCACCACTCGGGGTAGGAGGCTACACCTTC. This gives the protein CASSPLGVGGYTF.